These T cell receptor beta chains were read from a single sample in a study of blood T cell repertoires in COVID-19. TCRdb keeps only in-frame clones here, not all; method: immunoSEQ multiplex PCR. Of approximately 150,000 clones listed, 75% to 90% are singletons. The sequenced sample consisted of peripheral blood. All receptors come from a man in his sixties with active or convalescent COVID-19. CDR3s include the opening cysteine and the closing phenylalanine or tryptophan. The D gene is left open where the match is weak. Size tells how often a clone was seen (once, few, many) or the class of an expanded clone, and some rows leave it out.

d_call j_call clone_size v_call cdr3_aa cdr3_nt
TRBD1 TRBJ2-1 NA TRBV28 CASSLGTGEQFF TGTGCCAGCAGTTTGGGGACAGGGGAGCAGTTCTTC
TRBD2 TRBJ2-1 NA TRBV10-3 CAISDGLAGEGGWNEQFF TGTGCCATCAGTGATGGACTAGCGGGAGAGGGGGGATGGAATGAGCAGTTCTTC
TRBD2 TRBJ2-4 NA TRBV19 CASSSGLAEILAKNIQYF TGTGCCAGTAGCTCGGGACTAGCGGAAATACTAGCCAAAAACATTCAGTACTTC
TRBD1 TRBJ2-7 NA TRBV5-5 CASHRDRGFKGDEQYF TGTGCCAGCCACCGGGACAGGGGCTTCAAAGGGGACGAGCAGTACTTC
NA TRBJ2-7 NA TRBV28 CASSKRGEQYF TGTGCCAGCAGTAAAAGGGGCGAGCAGTACTTC
NA TRBJ2-7 NA TRBV25-1 CASSGGYEQYF TGTGCCAGCAGTGGAGGATACGAGCAGTACTTC
NA TRBJ2-5 NA TRBV11-2 CASSFRGETQYF TGTGCCAGCAGCTTTAGGGGTGAGACCCAGTACTTC
TRBD1 TRBJ2-5 NA TRBV14 CASSQLKGQGPQETQYF TGTGCCAGCAGCCAACTAAAAGGACAGGGGCCCCAAGAGACCCAGTACTTC
TRBD2 TRBJ2-3 once TRBV7-6 CASSQGLAGSTDTQYF TGTGCCAGCAGCCAGGGACTAGCGGGAAGCACAGATACGCAGTATTTT
TRBD1 TRBJ2-3 NA TRBV5-1 CASSAGQGTDTQYF TGCGCCAGCAGCGCGGGACAGGGAACAGATACGCAGTATTTT
TRBD1 TRBJ2-7 NA TRBV9 CASSGRQDPRGYEQYF TGTGCCAGCAGCGGGCGCCAAGACCCCAGGGGGTACGAGCAGTACTTC
NA TRBJ1-6 NA TRBV19 CASRETAAGRTSPLHF TGTGCCAGTAGAGAGACCGCCGCAGGGAGGACTTCACCCCTCCACTTT
NA TRBJ2-4 NA TRBV5-1 CASSLGPIAKNIQYF TGCGCCAGCAGCTTGGGCCCTATAGCCAAAAACATTCAGTACTTC
NA TRBJ2-2 NA TRBV28 CASSVVNVNTGELFF TGTGCCAGCAGTGTAGTTAATGTGAACACCGGGGAGCTGTTTTTT
TRBD1 TRBJ2-1 NA TRBV29-1 CSVQGGYSYNEQFF TGCAGCGTCCAAGGGGGCTACTCCTACAATGAGCAGTTCTTC
TRBD2 TRBJ2-7 NA TRBV5-1 CASSLRAGAYEQYF TGCGCCAGCAGCTTAAGAGCGGGAGCCTACGAGCAGTACTTC
TRBD2 TRBJ2-1 NA TRBV6-2/TRBV6-3 CASSYPGLAGRRSYNEQFF TGTGCCAGCAGTTACCCCGGACTAGCGGGAAGGAGGTCCTACAATGAGCAGTTCTTC
NA TRBJ2-1 NA TRBV25-1 CASSEPLGSSYNEQFF TGTGCCAGCAGTGAACCACTAGGGAGCTCCTACAATGAGCAGTTCTTC
NA TRBJ1-5 NA TRBV19 CASRWGHNSNQPQHF TGTGCCAGTAGGTGGGGACACAATAGCAATCAGCCCCAGCATTTT
NA TRBJ1-1 NA TRBV19 CASSTTWGRGNTEAFF TGTGCCAGTAGTACAACTTGGGGCAGGGGGAACACTGAAGCTTTCTTT
TRBD1 TRBJ2-2 NA TRBV25-1 CASQNSPGQGGTGELFF TGTGCCAGCCAAAATTCCCCGGGACAGGGTGGCACCGGGGAGCTGTTTTTT
TRBD1 TRBJ1-1 NA TRBV28 CASRRAGGEAFF TGTGCCAGCAGGCGGGCAGGGGGTGAAGCTTTCTTT
TRBD1 TRBJ2-1 NA TRBV24-1 CATSDLGGQGLDEQFF TGTGCCACCAGTGATTTAGGGGGACAGGGGTTGGATGAGCAGTTCTTC
NA TRBJ1-2 NA TRBV28 CASSSPRGAGYGYTF TGTGCCAGCAGTTCCCCCCGGGGGGCCGGCTACGGCTACACCTTC
TRBD2 TRBJ2-7 NA TRBV19 CASSPRAGLAGGYEQYF TGTGCCAGTAGTCCCCGGGCCGGACTAGCGGGAGGCTACGAGCAGTACTTC
TRBD2 TRBJ2-5 NA TRBV7-2 CASSLTGGGLAGKTQYF TGTGCCAGCAGCTTAACTGGAGGGGGACTAGCGGGGAAGACCCAGTACTTC
NA TRBJ2-7 NA TRBV2 CASSEGGGQTYEQYF TGTGCCAGCAGTGAAGGTGGCGGGCAAACCTACGAGCAGTACTTC
NA TRBJ1-5 NA TRBV28 CASSPNRANQPQHF TGTGCCAGCAGTCCTAACAGGGCCAATCAGCCCCAGCATTTT
NA TRBJ2-7 once TRBV19 CASNPRGPPSYEQYF TGTGCCAGTAACCCCAGGGGCCCACCTTCCTACGAGCAGTACTTC
TRBD1 TRBJ1-5 NA TRBV27 CASSSRGRGHSNQPQHF TGTGCCAGCAGTTCTAGGGGTAGGGGGCATAGCAATCAGCCCCAGCATTTT
TRBD2 TRBJ2-7 NA TRBV19 CASSRTRTSGSYEQYF TGTGCCAGTAGTAGGACTCGGACTAGCGGGTCCTACGAGCAGTACTTC
TRBD1 TRBJ1-2 NA TRBV6-5 CASRAGQGYGYTF TGTGCCAGCAGGGCCGGACAGGGATATGGCTACACCTTC
NA TRBJ1-2 NA TRBV27 CASSLWSGSYGYTF TGTGCCAGCAGTTTATGGTCAGGATCGTATGGCTACACCTTC
TRBD1 TRBJ1-2 NA TRBV2 CASSAFQGGQGGYTF TGTGCCAGCAGCGCCTTCCAGGGGGGCCAAGGTGGCTACACCTTC
TRBD2 TRBJ2-7 NA TRBV5-1 CASSLDGLAGGYEQYF TGCGCCAGCAGCCTAGATGGACTAGCGGGAGGATACGAGCAGTACTTC
NA TRBJ2-5 NA TRBV10-1 CASSEGGTGETQYF TGCGCCAGCAGTGAAGGGGGAACGGGGGAGACCCAGTACTTC
NA TRBJ1-4 NA TRBV5-1 CASSPTPSAGEKLFF TGCGCCAGCAGCCCTACCCCTTCGGCGGGTGAAAAACTGTTTTTT
NA TRBJ1-6 NA TRBV19 CASSFEYSGIGSPLHF TGTGCCAGCTCCTTCGAGTATTCAGGGATCGGCTCACCCCTCCACTTT
TRBD1 TRBJ1-5 NA TRBV7-8 CASSLLGTGVQGVKQPQHF TGTGCCAGCAGCTTATTAGGTACAGGAGTACAGGGGGTGAAACAGCCCCAGCATTTT
TRBD1 TRBJ1-2 NA TRBV2 CASKRTGFGLGYTF TGTGCCAGCAAGCGGACAGGCTTTGGTCTTGGCTACACCTTC
NA TRBJ1-2 NA TRBV19 CASSIGRTGNGYTF TGTGCCAGTAGTATAGGCCGAACAGGGAATGGCTACACCTTC
TRBD1 TRBJ2-5 NA TRBV5-4 CASSVDRVGETQYF TGTGCCAGCAGCGTTGACAGGGTCGGGGAGACCCAGTACTTC
NA TRBJ1-6 NA TRBV5-1 CASSAQGFEDSPLHF TGCGCCAGCAGCGCGCAGGGGTTCGAGGACTCACCCCTCCACTTT
TRBD1 TRBJ2-1 NA TRBV24-1 CATSVVTGVANEQFF TGTGCCACCAGTGTCGTGACAGGGGTTGCCAATGAGCAGTTCTTC
TRBD1 TRBJ1-4 NA TRBV24-1 CATSDSSTGVEKLFF TGTGCCACCAGTGATTCCTCGACAGGGGTGGAAAAACTGTTTTTT
NA TRBJ2-7 NA TRBV7-3 CASSFGVSYEQYF TGTGCCAGCAGCTTCGGGGTCTCCTACGAGCAGTACTTC
TRBD1 TRBJ1-4 NA TRBV9 CASSYGTGVEKLFF TGTGCCAGCAGCTACGGGACAGGGGTTGAAAAACTGTTTTTT
NA TRBJ2-5 NA TRBV13 CASSSTGVRETQYF TGTGCCAGCAGCTCGACGGGGGTGAGGGAGACCCAGTACTTC
TRBD1 TRBJ1-2 once TRBV6-6 CASGSRGAVYGYTF TGTGCCAGCGGGAGCAGGGGGGCCGTGTATGGCTACACCTTC
TRBD2 TRBJ2-1 NA TRBV27 CASSGGRAGNEQFF TGTGCCAGCAGTGGCGGGAGGGCCGGAAATGAGCAGTTCTTC
NA TRBJ1-5 NA TRBV19 CASSMGSGRGNQPQHF TGTGCCAGTAGTATGGGATCGGGGAGGGGCAATCAGCCCCAGCATTTT
TRBD1 TRBJ2-2 NA TRBV6-2/TRBV6-3 CASSTGTGANTGELFF TGTGCCAGCAGTACCGGGACAGGGGCGAACACCGGGGAGCTGTTTTTT
NA TRBJ2-5 NA TRBV24-1 CATSASRYQETQYF TGTGCCACCAGTGCATCTAGGTACCAAGAGACCCAGTACTTC
NA TRBJ2-3 NA TRBV6-5 CASSLRGRGDTQYF TGTGCCAGCAGTTTGAGAGGGAGAGGAGATACGCAGTATTTT
TRBD2 TRBJ2-1 once TRBV11-2 CASSLERESSYNEQFF TGTGCCAGCAGCTTAGAGCGGGAGAGCTCCTACAATGAGCAGTTCTTC
NA TRBJ2-7 NA TRBV19 CATAEGANEQYF TGTGCCACTGCGGAGGGGGCCAACGAGCAGTACTTC
NA TRBJ2-5 NA TRBV29-1 CSAGPGWETQYF TGCAGCGCCGGGCCGGGATGGGAGACCCAGTACTTC